These 27 T cell receptor beta chains were sequenced from one sample in a study of breast tumors, draining lymph nodes, adjacent tissues. Breast cancer patients provided tissue from their axillary draining lymph nodes. MiXCR, applied by TCRdb to the multiplex PCR reads, yields one record per CDR3 protein. The table has about 130,000 distinct CDR3 sequences, less than 25% seen once. Sequences were obtained from axillary lymph node tissue. All receptors come from a female donor with breast cancer. Some clones in this sample may be carry-over from other donors' samples.

The chain combines TRBV3-1 with TRBJ2-1; 7 bases line up with TRBD2. After removal of 5 bases from V and 9 bases from J, the junction contained 13 bases not matched to a gene. CDR1 is LGHDT and CDR2 is YNNKEL in the germline V gene (reference sequence). The CDR3 consists of 15 residues. The CDR3 sequence: CASSISRTSGAEQFF. The CDR3 DNA is TGTGCCAGCAGCATATCACGGACTAGTGGGGCTGAGCAGTTCTTC.

At least ten counts were recorded for this clonotype. The rearrangement joins TRBV11-2 to TRBJ2-7; 7 bases align to TRBD2. The germline V gene has CDR1 SGHAT and CDR2 FQNNGV. The ends lost 0 bases at V and 1 base at J; junction bases unmatched: 3. This CDR3 contains 15 residues. CDR3 amino acids: CASSLERTSSYEQYF. CDR3 coding DNA: TGTGCCAGCAGCTTAGAGAGGACTAGTTCCTACGAGCAGTACTTC.

The chain carries TRBV5-1 and TRBJ1-1; D is possibly TRBD1 (5 bases). Germline V lookup: CDR1 SGHRS, CDR2 YFSETQ. V gave up 0 bases and J gave up 6 bases, with 9 bases separating them. The CDR3 length is 13 residues. The CDR3 DNA sequence: TGCGCCAGCAGCTTGGAAGGGGAAGCTGAAGCTTTCTTT. Its protein is CASSLEGEAEAFF.

The rearrangement links TRBV6-5 to TRBJ2-5; D is unclear. Germline CDR1 MNHEY, CDR2 SVGAGI. This CDR3 has 16 residues. Trimming stripped 0 bases from V and 4 bases from J, with 15 bases between. The CDR3 sequence is CASSYSTPGLGETQYF. The CDR3 coding sequence is TGTGCCAGCAGTTACTCGACCCCGGGCTTAGGAGAGACCCAGTACTTC.

A word on this clonotype: This clone may be a read error of a much larger clone one base away. The CDR3 region is CASSSGQYDEQFF. In nucleotides, the CDR3 is TGTGCCAGCAGCTCCGGACAGTACGATGAGCAGTTCTTC. J is TRBJ2-1 and V is TRBV6-5; weak D call: TRBD1 (6 bases). The V gene lost 6 bases and the J gene lost 8 bases, with 14 bases spanning the gap. The CDR3 is made up of 13 amino acids. Germline V gene sequence: CDR1 MNHEY, CDR2 SVGAGI.

Details on this clonotype: A read error may be the cause here, since a much bigger clone is one base away. V and J are TRBV5-8 and TRBJ2-5, with D tentatively TRBD2 (6 bases). The CDR3 covers 14 residues. From germline, CDR1 is SGHTS and CDR2 YDEGEE. This CDR3 reads CVSSLAGGLGVQYF. CDR3 DNA sequence: TGTGTCAGCAGCTTGGCCGGAGGGTTGGGCGTCCAGTACTTC.

This clonotype was seen repeatedly, ten times or more. The CDR3 region is CASSEEAGDYNEQFF. The CDR3 region has the DNA TGTGCCAGCAGTGAAGAGGCTGGAGACTACAATGAGCAGTTCTTC. V usage is TRBV6-4 and J usage is TRBJ2-1, with no clear D. The length of the CDR3 is 15 residues. The V and J ends lost 3 bases and 3 bases respectively, with 12 bases between them. CDR1 and CDR2 (germline): MRHNA, SNTAGT.

For this clonotype: A read error may explain this, as a much larger clone is one base away. This chain links TRBV7-2 with TRBJ2-1; D is undetermined. This CDR3 is 15 amino acids long. V lost 1 base to trimming and J lost 5 bases, with 12 bases between them. Germline V gene data show CDR1 as SGHTA and CDR2 as FQGNSA. CDR3: CASSLEPTGDNEQFF. The CDR3 coding sequence is TGTGCCAGCAGCTTAGAACCCACTGGAGACAATGAGCAGTTCTTC.

This clonotype was found many times. The chain joins TRBV29-1 to TRBJ2-7; the match to TRBD1 covers 12 bases. Germline-derived CDR1 and CDR2 are SQVTM and ANQGSEA. The CDR3 length is 18 residues. With V trimmed by 4 bases and J by 3 bases, 16 bases remained unmatched. In DNA, the CDR3 is TGCAGCGTTGTCCGGGACAGGGGGCGGGAGGGCTCAGTCTACGAGCAGTACTTC. Translation: CSVVRDRGREGSVYEQYF.

This chain uses TRBV28 with TRBJ1-5; 8 positions agree with TRBD1. Germline V gene lookup returns CDR1 MDHEN and CDR2 SYDVKM. The CDR3 sequence is 14 residues long. The V and J ends lost 6 bases and 6 bases, in that order; junction bases with no gene match: 7. The CDR3 sequence is CASRTTGEAQPQHF. CDR3 nucleotide sequence: TGTGCCAGCAGAACGACAGGGGAGGCTCAGCCCCAGCATTTT.

This clonotype was observed at least ten times. This sequence joins TRBV19 and TRBJ2-2, with D maybe TRBD2 (5 bases). The V end lost 6 bases, the J end lost 1 base, and 18 bases lay between the germline ends. Germline V gene data show CDR1 as LNHDA and CDR2 as SQIVND (reference sequence). The CDR3 consists of 17 residues. The CDR3 coding sequence is TGTGCCAGTAGCAATACTCCAGTAGGGAGGAACACCGGGGAGCTGTTTTTT. Translating gives CASSNTPVGRNTGELFF. Full variable domain (missing parts from reference TRBV19 and TRBJ2-2): DGGITQSPKYLFRKEGQNVTLSCEQNLNHDAMYWYRQDPGQGLRLIYYSQIVNDFQKGDIAEGYSVSREKKESFPLTVTSAQKNPTAFYLCASSNTPVGRNTGELFFGEGSRLTVL.

The chain couples TRBV30 to TRBJ1-4; D remains unclear. The germline CDR1 and CDR2 sequences are GTSNPN and SVGIG (reference sequence). The V end was cut by 2 bases, the J end by 7 bases, with 11 bases between. The CDR3 is 13 amino acids. The CDR3 sequence: CAWSPSSGEKLFF. The CDR3, as DNA: TGTGCCTGGAGTCCGTCCTCCGGTGAAAAACTGTTTTTT.

This clonotype was seen ten or more times. This chain joins TRBV6-1 and TRBJ2-7; D remains unclear. CDR1 is MNHNS and CDR2 is SASEGT in the germline V gene. The V end was cut by 4 bases, the J end by 2 bases, with 9 bases between. The CDR3 has 13 amino acids. CDR3 nucleotide sequence: TGTGCCAGCAGTGCGGAAAGACCCTACGAGCAGTACTTC. Protein: CASSAERPYEQYF.

The chain uses TRBV6-6 and TRBJ2-2; D is ambiguous. The CDR3 has 17 amino acids. With 1 base removed from V and 2 bases from J, the gap between germline ends came to 14 bases. The germline CDR1 and CDR2 sequences are MNHNY and SVGAGI (reference sequence). The CDR3 DNA is TGTGCCAGCAGTTACTTTAACCTAGGAAGAAACACCGGGGAGCTGTTTTTT. Translation gives CASSYFNLGRNTGELFF.

The table lists this clonotype with many counts. V and J are TRBV6-5 and TRBJ1-2; possibly TRBD1 for D (6 bases). Germline CDR1 reads MNHEY; CDR2 reads SVGAGI. The germline V and J ends were trimmed by 2 bases and 6 bases, with 13 bases remaining between them. The CDR3 extends over 14 amino acids. CDR3 region: CASSYRGGGNGYTF. CDR3 bases: TGTGCCAGCAGTTACCGCGGGGGCGGAAATGGCTACACCTTC.

This clonotype was found a few times. The chain carries TRBV20-1 and TRBJ2-3; a possible D gene is TRBD2 (5 bases). CDR3 length equals 14 residues. The germline CDR1 and CDR2 sequences are DFQATT and SNEGSKA (reference sequence). Trimming pared 4 bases from V and 2 bases from J, leaving 13 bases between. CDR3 loop: CSAMDWGTTDTQYF. CDR3 DNA sequence: TGCAGTGCTATGGACTGGGGAACCACAGATACGCAGTATTTT.

The J gene is TRBJ1-2, the V gene TRBV28; tentatively, D is TRBD1 (5 bases). From germline, CDR1 is MDHEN and CDR2 SYDVKM. The CDR3 has 13 amino acids. The germline V and J ends were trimmed by 2 bases and 6 bases, with 10 bases remaining between them. CDR3 sequence: CASSLEGGDGYTF. The CDR3 bases are TGTGCCAGCAGTTTAGAGGGAGGGGATGGCTACACCTTC.

Note on this clonotype: A read error may explain this, as a much larger clone is one base away. Lacking the conserved final phenylalanine or tryptophan, this CDR3 likely reflects a read error. This sequence joins TRBV18 and TRBJ2-7; D is perhaps TRBD1 (6 bases). Trimming shortened V by 3 bases and J by 7 bases, and 16 bases separated the two germline ends. The CDR3 totals 14 residues. The germline gives CDR1 KGHSH, CDR2 LQKENI. The DNA for the CDR3 is TGTGCCAGCTCACCGAACAGGGTAACGGAGGAGCAGTACTCC. It codes for CASSPNRVTEEQYS.

This clonotype has just a few counts. The V gene is TRBV28, the J gene TRBJ1-2; TRBD1 matches 9 bases. V dropped 6 bases and J dropped 8; count of bases not matched to a gene: 13. The CDR3 consists of 15 residues. Germline lookup yields CDR1 MDHEN and CDR2 SYDVKM. CDR3 residues: CASRQQGAPLWGYTF. The CDR3 DNA follows: TGTGCCAGCAGGCAACAGGGGGCCCCGCTATGGGGCTACACCTTC.

Remarks on this clonotype: With a much larger clone just one base away, this may be a read error. The conserved final phenylalanine or tryptophan is absent from the CDR3, which likely points to a read error. This sequence joins TRBV6-5 and TRBJ2-1, with D perhaps matching TRBD2 (7 bases). CDR1 and CDR2 from the germline V gene are MNHEY and SVGAGI. Trimming left V 5 bases short and J 0 bases short, with 14 bases between. The CDR3 spans 16 residues. CDR3 coding DNA: TGTGCCAGCAGTGGGGGGGGGCCGAGCTCCTACAATGAGCAGTTCGTC. It specifies CASSGGGPSSYNEQFV.

This clonotype was observed many times. This chain links TRBV7-2 with TRBJ2-5; D may match TRBD1 or TRBD2 (5 bases each). This CDR3 has 14 residues. CDR1 SGHTA and CDR2 FQGNSA come from the germline V gene. The V gene lost 10 bases and the J gene lost 5 bases, with 20 bases spanning the gap. The CDR3 nucleotides read TGTGCCACCTCACGGGGCACAGTCTGGGAGACCCAGTACTTC. This encodes CATSRGTVWETQYF.

This clonotype was detected once. Being one base from a much bigger clone, this may be a read error. This sequence joins TRBV24-1 and TRBJ2-2; 9 positions agree with TRBD2. Germline loops: CDR1 KGHDR, CDR2 SFDVKD. The CDR3 runs 17 residues. CDR3: CATSDPFAGGDTGELVF. The CDR3 DNA reads TGTGCCACCAGTGACCCCTTCGCGGGAGGGGACACCGGGGAGCTGGTTTTT.

Worth noting for this clonotype: One end of the junction fails to match germline, which may point to a read error. The rearrangement joins TRBV20-1 to TRBJ1-5; 8 bases line up with TRBD1. This CDR3 has 14 residues. Germline values: CDR1 DFQATT, CDR2 SNEGSKA (reference sequence). The CDR3 DNA sequence: TGCAGCGCTATCTTGGGACAGGACAATCAGCCCCAGCATTTT. Translated, it gives CSAILGQDNQPQHF.

On this clonotype itself: A much larger clone lies a single base off, so this may be a read error. The chain couples TRBV6-6 to TRBJ2-5; 8 positions match TRBD1. Germline trimming cut 8 bases from V and 7 bases from J; bases unmatched to any gene: 9. CDR3 length: 13 amino acids. Looked up from germline, CDR1 is MNHNY and CDR2 is SVGAGI (reference sequence). This CDR3 reads CASQTGGPGTQYF. CDR3 DNA: TGTGCCAGCCAAACAGGGGGACCAGGGACCCAGTACTTC.

As concerns this clonotype: It may be a read error: a sequence one base away is much more abundant. The CDR3 region is CASSHRTGGVYNEQFF. The CDR3 nucleotides read TGTGCCAGCAGCCATAGGACTGGCGGGGTATACAATGAGCAGTTCTTC. The rearrangement uses TRBV14 and TRBJ2-1, with D perhaps TRBD2 (6 bases). Germline-derived CDR1 and CDR2 are SGHDN and FVKESK. Trimming left V 3 bases short and J 4 bases short, with 16 bases between. The CDR3 contains 16 residues.

The gene calls are TRBV5-5 and TRBJ1-2; tentatively, D is TRBD1 (5 bases). The V gene's germline CDR1 is SGHKS and CDR2 YYEKEE (reference sequence). The ends were cut back, 3 bases at V and 4 bases at J, with 19 bases in the middle. The CDR3 sequence is 16 residues long. CDR3 region: CASSWGGGRASYGYTF. The CDR3 DNA follows: TGTGCCAGCAGCTGGGGGGGTGGACGGGCGAGCTATGGCTACACCTTC.

This clonotype appeared many times. Here the CDR3 DNA reads TGTGCCAGCAGTGGCTTCGGAGGGCTCGGCGACGAGCAGTACTTC. It translates to CASSGFGGLGDEQYF. The rearrangement links TRBV6-1 to TRBJ2-7; D is possibly TRBD2 (6 bases). The V end lost 4 bases, the J end lost 5 bases, and 18 bases lay between the germline ends. Germline V gene sequence: CDR1 MNHNS, CDR2 SASEGT. The CDR3 has 15 amino acids.